This T cell receptor (beta chain) is from a study of blood T cell repertoires in COVID-19. The CDR3 consists of 17 residues. Trimming shortened V by 6 bases and J by 5 bases, and 26 bases separated the two germline ends. Germline CDR1 is SGHAT and CDR2 is FQNNGV. Produced via immunoSEQ multiplex PCR; TCRdb's table is partial and in-frame only. The sample has about 50,000 clones, more than 80% seen once; the top ten hold 8.8%. The source material was peripheral blood. This chain connects TRBV11-2 to TRBJ2-7; D call uncertain. This receptor was obtained from a man aged 60-69 years with acute or convalescent COVID-19. The CDR3 is CASSRFAVRRRDDEQYF. Written as DNA, the CDR3 is TGTGCCAGCAGTAGGTTTGCGGTGAGACGAAGAGACGACGAGCAGTACTTC.